These 15 T cell receptor beta chains came from one sample sequenced in a study of OX40 agonist ivuxolimab in advanced cancers. Profiling relied on immunoSEQ multiplex PCR, and the TCRdb table lists in-frame clones only, not all of them. The sample lists tens of thousands of clones, 85% to 90% occurring once. The material sequenced was CD4+ or CD8+ T cells sorted from blood, taken in a trial of the OX40 agonist ivuxolimab. The receptor set was obtained from an adult with an advanced solid tumor such as melanoma, head and neck, liver or kidney cancer.

The V call is TRBV7-2, the J call TRBJ2-1, with D hard to call. The CDR3 consists of 13 residues. The germline CDR1 and CDR2 sequences are SGHTA and FQGNSA. V gave up 1 base and J gave up 10 bases, with 11 bases separating them. DNA for the CDR3: TGTGCCAGCAGCTTAGAGGATTTTACCGAGCAGTTCTTC. As protein: CASSLEDFTEQFF.

The chain is built from TRBV6-1 and TRBJ2-5; D is ambiguous. Germline CDR1 is MNHNS and CDR2 is SASEGT. CDR3 length: 14 amino acids. Trimming took 3 bases from V and 5 from J, leaving 13 bases between them. The CDR3 region is CASSDGMRRETQYF. CDR3 DNA sequence: TGTGCCAGCAGTGATGGGATGCGGCGGGAGACCCAGTACTTC.

This clone was picked up a small number of times. This chain joins TRBV19 and TRBJ1-1; D perhaps matches TRBD1 (6 bases). CDR1 and CDR2 from the germline V gene are LNHDA and SQIVND (reference sequence). With 6 bases removed from V and 4 bases from J, the gap between germline ends came to 12 bases. There are 13 residues in the CDR3. The DNA for the CDR3 is TGTGCCAGTAGGGACAGAGGAATCACTGAAGCTTTCTTT. Protein sequence: CASRDRGITEAFF. Complete variable domain (other parts from reference TRBV19 and TRBJ1-1): DGGITQSPKYLFRKEGQNVTLSCEQNLNHDAMYWYRQDPGQGLRLIYYSQIVNDFQKGDIAEGYSVSREKKESFPLTVTSAQKNPTAFYLCASRDRGITEAFFGQGTRLTVV.

This clone has just a few counts. The V call is TRBV6-6, the J call TRBJ1-6; perhaps TRBD1 as D (5 bases). Germline V gene sequence: CDR1 MNHNY, CDR2 SVGAGI (reference sequence). The CDR3 covers 13 residues. The V end lost 5 bases, the J end lost 8 bases, and 10 bases lay between the germline ends. CDR3 DNA: TGTGCCAGCAGTCCCCGAGGGGATTCACCCCTCCACTTT. Residues: CASSPRGDSPLHF.

This clone was picked up one time. The chain joins TRBV7-3 to TRBJ2-7, with 9 bases identical to TRBD1. The CDR3 is 14 amino acids. Germline V gene sequence: CDR1 SGHTA, CDR2 FQGTGA. Trimming took 7 bases from V and 5 from J; bases not matched to a gene: 9. CDR3 nucleotide sequence: TGTGCCAGCAAGGGAACAGGGGGCATAGACGAGCAGTACTTC. Translation: CASKGTGGIDEQYF.

This clone was seen a single time. The gene calls are TRBV18 and TRBJ1-5, with 9 bases lining up with TRBD1. CDR1 is KGHSH and CDR2 is LQKENI in the germline V gene. Trimming took 3 bases from V and 6 from J; bases not matched to a gene: 9. This CDR3 is built from 16 residues. CDR3 sequence reads: CASSPYGQGSTQPQHF. The CDR3 coding sequence is TGTGCCAGCTCACCTTACGGACAGGGGTCGACTCAGCCCCAGCATTTT.

This clone was seen a single time. The chain links TRBV14 to TRBJ2-7; D gene ambiguous. The CDR3 has 13 amino acids. The germline V gene has CDR1 SGHDN and CDR2 FVKESK. The V and J ends lost 5 bases and 7 bases respectively, with 15 bases between them. The CDR3 here is CASSGQTLGEQYF. Written as DNA, the CDR3 is TGTGCCAGCAGCGGTCAAACGTTAGGAGAGCAGTACTTC.

The rearrangement links TRBV5-1 to TRBJ2-1; D is ambiguous. V was shortened by 0 bases and J by 7 bases, with 11 bases between the two germline ends. The CDR3 length is 14 residues. The germline CDR1 and CDR2 sequences are SGHRS and YFSETQ. The CDR3 reads CASSLATTGNEQFF. Written as DNA, the CDR3 is TGCGCCAGCAGCTTGGCGACCACTGGGAATGAGCAGTTCTTC.

The chain couples TRBV7-9 to TRBJ2-7; D perhaps matches TRBD2 (5 bases). The CDR3 spans 16 residues. Germline CDR1 SEHNR, CDR2 FQNEAQ (reference sequence). Deletions cut 1 base from V and 3 bases from J, with 16 bases between. The CDR3 loop is CASSLGEAGNIYEQYF. The CDR3 nucleotides read TGTGCCAGCAGCTTAGGAGAAGCCGGGAACATCTACGAGCAGTACTTC.

CDR3 in amino acids: CASSTTRGGRRDTQYF. Here the CDR3 DNA reads TGTGCCAGCAGCACGACTCGGGGAGGTCGGCGGGATACGCAGTATTTT. V and J are TRBV27 and TRBJ2-3; TRBD2 is a possible D gene (6 bases). The CDR3 contains 16 residues. V was shortened by 6 bases and J by 6 bases, with 22 bases between the two germline ends. The germline V gene encodes CDR1 MNHEY and CDR2 SMNVEV (reference sequence).

This clone has a handful of counts. V gene TRBV5-1 combines with J gene TRBJ1-2; D is perhaps TRBD1 (5 bases). With 0 bases removed from V and 2 bases from J, the gap between germline ends came to 5 bases. This CDR3 comprises 13 residues. Germline V gives CDR1 SGHRS, CDR2 YFSETQ. CDR3 DNA sequence: TGCGCCAGCAGCTTGGGACAGAACTATGGCTACACCTTC. It specifies CASSLGQNYGYTF.

This clone was found once. The chain combines TRBV4-1 with TRBJ1-1, with a possible D match to TRBD1 (6 bases). Germline-derived CDR1 and CDR2 are MGHRA and YSYEKL. The CDR3 is made up of 17 amino acids. V gave up 3 bases and J gave up 1 base, with 18 bases separating them. The CDR3 nucleotides read TGCGCCAGCAGCCAGTCGTTATGGGGGCTTAGGAACACTGAAGCTTTCTTT. Translated: CASSQSLWGLRNTEAFF.

The chain carries TRBV11-2 and TRBJ1-2, with a weak D call TRBD1 (6 bases). The CDR3 covers 15 residues. CDR1 and CDR2 from the germline V gene are SGHAT and FQNNGV. V lost 0 bases, J lost 8 bases, and 16 bases lay in between. CDR3 residues: CASSLEGQGIRGYTF. The CDR3 DNA reads TGTGCCAGCAGCTTAGAAGGCCAGGGGATCAGAGGCTACACCTTC. Filled out from reference TRBV11-2 and TRBJ1-2, the complete variable domain reads EAGVAQSPRYKIIEKRQSVAFWCNPISGHATLYWYQQILGQGPKLLIQFQNNGVVDDSQLPKDRFSAERLKGVDSTLKIQPAKLEDSAVYLCASSLEGQGIRGYTFGSGTRLTVV.

J is TRBJ1-2 and V is TRBV9; a weak D match, TRBD1 (5 bases). Germline V gene data show CDR1 as SGDLS and CDR2 as YYNGEE. This CDR3 contains 14 residues. Trimming removed 6 bases from V and 6 bases from J, with 18 bases in between. DNA for the CDR3: TGTGCCAGCACCCGGGACCCCCGAGGGGATGGCTACACCTTC. It is translated as CASTRDPRGDGYTF.

The chain has TRBV7-2 and TRBJ2-1; tentative D call: TRBD2 (6 bases). The CDR3 is 15 amino acids. The ends were cut back, 2 bases at V and 7 bases at J, with 15 bases in the middle. Germline assignment: CDR1 SGHTA and CDR2 FQGNSA. The CDR3 reads CASSLWLGGLNEQFF. In DNA, the CDR3 is TGTGCCAGCAGCTTATGGCTTGGGGGGTTGAATGAGCAGTTCTTC.